This record covers a single TCR beta chain. This sample was included in a study of tumor-infiltrating lymphocytes in primary liver carcinoma. In addition to blood RNA drawn from unsorted whole blood, germline DNA was extracted. This CDR3 spans 17 amino acids. Unmatched junction bases numbered 7, after V lost 5 bases and J lost 0 bases. The investigators made TCR beta cDNA from approximately 0.5 ug total RNA, using a constant-region primer. Researchers made the TCR beta libraries by running three nested multiplex PCR rounds with slightly modified ARM-PCR. Researchers ran the first two PCR rounds for roughly 10 cycles each with TRBV1-TRBV30 forward primers and a C-beta reverse primer. MiXCR was run by TCRdb on the multiplex PCR reads, yielding one entry per CDR3 protein. Of 300,000 to 350,000 distinct CDR3 sequences in the sample, approximately 54% are singletons; the top ten hold around 15%.

Sequencing was performed on peripheral blood. The sequence came from a woman between 25 and 40 years old with primary liver carcinoma and hepatitis B virus infection. The chain couples TRBV12-3 or TRBV12-4 to TRBJ2-1, with 10 bases that match TRBD2. This CDR3 is CASSLGTSASSYNEQFF. CDR3 in DNA: TGTGCCAGCAGTCTTGGGACTAGCGCGAGCTCCTACAATGAGCAGTTCTTC.